The rows below give T cell receptor beta chains drawn from one sample of a study of T cells of healthy individuals. TCRdb recomputed calls from the 5' RACE reads with MiXCR, one row per CDR3 protein. Of around 98,000 distinct CDR3 sequences listed, approximately 16% were seen once; the top ten hold 6.2%. The source of these receptors is a human donor in good health. CDR3s include the opening cysteine and the closing phenylalanine or tryptophan. D genes are given only for firm matches. A clone size is listed for some rows: how often the clone was seen (once, few, many), or a class if it is expanded.

j_call	v_call	clone_size	d_call	cdr3_aa	cdr3_nt
TRBJ1-1	TRBV7-2	NA	TRBD1	CASSFQGANTEAFF	TGTGCCAGCAGCTTCCAGGGGGCAAACACTGAAGCTTTCTTT
TRBJ1-6	TRBV2	NA	NA	CARNAGQYNSPLHF	TGTGCCAGAAACGCAGGACAATATAATTCACCCCTCCACTTT
TRBJ2-7	TRBV6-2/TRBV6-3	few	NA	CASSYAEAIREQYF	TGTGCCAGCAGTTACGCGGAGGCAATTCGCGAGCAGTACTTC
TRBJ2-1	TRBV7-3	few	NA	CASSLTIAGGEQFF	TGTGCCAGCAGCTTAACGATCGCGGGTGGTGAGCAGTTCTTC
TRBJ2-3	TRBV20-1	many	NA	CSASTGLSDTQYF	TGCAGTGCTTCTACAGGGTTATCAGATACGCAGTATTTT
TRBJ2-7	TRBV6-2/TRBV6-3	NA	NA	CASSSSHFMAKIFLEQYF	TGTGCCAGCAGTTCGTCTCATTTCATGGCCAAGATTTTCCTCGAGCAGTACTTC
TRBJ2-1	TRBV28	few	TRBD2	CASNSGGLAGGRNEQFF	TGTGCCAGCAACTCCGGCGGGCTAGCGGGGGGTCGGAATGAGCAGTTCTTC
TRBJ2-2	TRBV24-1	NA	TRBD1	CATSDGQGYTGELFF	TGTGCCACCAGTGATGGACAGGGGTACACCGGGGAGCTGTTTTTT
TRBJ2-5	TRBV20-1	many	NA	CSARDETPRTQYF	TGCAGTGCTAGAGATGAGACCCCGAGGACCCAGTACTTC
TRBJ2-5	TRBV6-2/TRBV6-3	few	TRBD1	CASSSDRGWEETQYF	TGTGCCAGCAGTTCCGACAGGGGTTGGGAAGAGACCCAGTACTTC
TRBJ2-2	TRBV7-8	NA	TRBD1	CASSLVGTGAPGELFF	TGTGCCAGCAGCTTAGTCGGGACAGGGGCTCCCGGGGAGCTGTTTTTT
TRBJ2-7	TRBV11-2	few	TRBD2	CASSGAGVYEQYF	TGTGCCAGCAGCGGGGCGGGAGTGTATGAGCAGTACTTC
TRBJ2-7	TRBV28	NA	TRBD2	CASSSPTSVISYEQYF	TGTGCCAGCAGTTCGCCGACTAGCGTCATCTCCTACGAGCAGTACTTC
TRBJ1-4	TRBV7-2	NA	NA	CASSPGGALNEKLFF	TGTGCCAGCAGTCCCGGGGGGGCCCTTAATGAAAAACTGTTTTTT
TRBJ2-1	TRBV7-9	many	NA	CASSLRSVPEQFF	TGTGCCAGCAGCTTAAGATCGGTTCCTGAGCAGTTCTTC
TRBJ1-3	TRBV25-1	many	NA	CASSEGERVSGNTIYF	TGTGCCAGCAGTGAAGGTGAAAGGGTGTCTGGAAACACCATATATTTT
TRBJ2-1	TRBV30	few	TRBD1	CAWNLDRGYEQFF	TGTGCCTGGAATTTGGACAGGGGGTATGAGCAGTTCTTC
TRBJ2-3	TRBV6-2/TRBV6-3	many	NA	CASRNSGSSTDTQYF	TGTGCCAGCAGGAACTCGGGATCTAGCACAGATACGCAGTATTTT
TRBJ2-7	TRBV12-3/TRBV12-4	NA	TRBD1	CASSWGTAAYEQYF	TGTGCCAGCAGTTGGGGGACAGCTGCCTACGAGCAGTACTTC
TRBJ1-2	TRBV12-3/TRBV12-4	few	TRBD1	CASSLAIRDRDGYTF	TGTGCCAGCAGTTTAGCAATCCGGGACAGGGATGGCTACACCTTC
TRBJ1-5	TRBV5-5	few	NA	CASSLDLGPNQPQHF	TGTGCCAGCAGCCTGGATTTAGGACCCAATCAGCCCCAGCATTTT
TRBJ2-7	TRBV20-1	NA	NA	CSARAGTEQYF	TGCAGTGCTAGAGCGGGGACCGAGCAGTACTTC
TRBJ2-2	TRBV5-1	many	NA	CASRLGGGANTGELFF	TGCGCCAGCAGACTCGGAGGGGGCGCGAACACCGGGGAGCTGTTTTTT
TRBJ2-7	TRBV5-6	many	NA	CASSLGGTGTIPYEQYF	TGTGCCAGCAGCTTGGGGGGAACCGGGACAATTCCTTACGAGCAGTACTTC
TRBJ2-7	TRBV25-1	NA	NA	CASSGLYEQYF	TGTGCCAGCAGTGGGCTTTACGAGCAGTACTTC
TRBJ2-2	TRBV7-3	NA	NA	CASSLTGGAITGELFF	TGTGCCAGCAGCTTAACGGGGGGAGCAATCACCGGGGAGCTGTTTTTT
TRBJ2-3	TRBV20-1	once	TRBD1	CSAPTGELTDTQYF	TGCAGTGCTCCGACAGGGGAGTTAACAGATACGCAGTATTTT
TRBJ1-5	TRBV19	NA	NA	CASSIRLPGHFYSNQPQHF	TGTGCCAGTAGTATACGTCTCCCCGGGCACTTTTATAGCAATCAGCCCCAGCATTTT
TRBJ2-7	TRBV6-6	NA	TRBD2	CASSSRTSGGAYEQYF	TGTGCCAGCAGTTCCAGGACTAGCGGGGGTGCCTACGAGCAGTACTTC
TRBJ1-1	TRBV4-3	few	TRBD1	CASSQGQANTEAFF	TGCGCCAGCAGCCAGGGACAGGCTAACACTGAAGCTTTCTTT
TRBJ2-2	TRBV4-1	many	NA	CASSQDRRTLPNTGELFF	TGCGCCAGCAGCCAAGATCGGCGGACCCTACCGAACACCGGGGAGCTGTTTTTT
TRBJ2-5	TRBV7-9	NA	TRBD1	CASSSGTGGRETQYF	TGTGCCAGCAGCTCCGGGACAGGGGGCCGGGAGACCCAGTACTTC
TRBJ2-3	TRBV7-9	many	NA	CASRTVSSTDTQYF	TGTGCCAGCAGGACAGTCTCTAGCACAGATACGCAGTATTTT
TRBJ1-1	TRBV15	many	TRBD1	CATSREAWGQGVTEAFF	TGTGCCACCAGCAGAGAAGCTTGGGGGCAGGGGGTGACTGAAGCTTTCTTT
TRBJ2-3	TRBV5-1	NA	NA	CASSLDRAEIVTQYF	TGCGCCAGCAGCTTGGACAGGGCGGAGATAGTTACGCAGTATTTT
TRBJ1-1	TRBV20-1	few	NA	CSASRGANTEAFF	TGCAGTGCTAGTCGGGGGGCGAACACTGAAGCTTTCTTT
TRBJ1-1	TRBV7-9	few	NA	CASSKKGDLNTEAFF	TGTGCCAGCAGCAAAAAAGGCGACCTGAACACTGAAGCTTTCTTT
TRBJ1-2	TRBV18	many	NA	CASSPDGQGHGYTF	TGTGCCAGCTCACCAGATGGGCAGGGGCATGGCTACACCTTC
TRBJ2-7	TRBV7-8	NA	TRBD1	CASSLARSGTGYEQYF	TGTGCCAGCAGCTTAGCGAGATCCGGGACAGGGTACGAGCAGTACTTC
TRBJ2-3	TRBV28	NA	NA	CASSLWGGRPDTQYF	TGTGCCAGCAGTTTATGGGGGGGCCGGCCAGATACGCAGTATTTT
TRBJ1-5	TRBV21-1	NA	NA	CASSKEETGVSNQPQHF	TGTGCCAGCAGCAAAGAGGAAACAGGCGTGAGCAATCAGCCCCAGCATTTT
TRBJ1-1	TRBV2	few	NA	CASSFRPNTEAFF	TGTGCCAGCAGTTTCCGGCCGAACACTGAAGCTTTCTTT
TRBJ2-7	TRBV4-3	NA	NA	CASSQDPGPYEQYF	TGCGCCAGCAGCCAAGATCCAGGGCCGTACGAGCAGTACTTC
TRBJ2-3	TRBV29-1	few	NA	CSVAGRPTDTQYF	TGCAGCGTTGCAGGACGGCCCACAGATACGCAGTATTTT
TRBJ2-7	TRBV6-2/TRBV6-3	NA	NA	CASRDSDSYEQYF	TGTGCCAGCAGGGACAGTGATTCCTACGAGCAGTACTTC
TRBJ1-1	TRBV10-3	few	NA	CAIRGGGPHTEAFF	TGTGCCATCAGGGGCGGGGGGCCACACACTGAAGCTTTCTTT
TRBJ1-6	TRBV9	NA	NA	CASSVGVNYNSPLHF	TGTGCCAGCAGCGTGGGTGTAAACTATAATTCACCCCTCCACTTT
TRBJ1-1	TRBV20-1	NA	NA	CSARDPQLLGTEAFF	TGCAGTGCTAGAGATCCTCAACTTTTGGGCACTGAAGCTTTCTTT